This T cell receptor beta chain was sequenced for a study of T-cell reconstitution after alpha-beta-depleted transplantation in children. Regarding this clonotype: As yet, its antigen is unknown.

Findings and limits, study-wide: It was newly produced T cells that mostly accounted for T-cell counts and diversity one year after transplant.

Germline loops: CDR1 SGHRS, CDR2 YFSETQ. Trimming at V came to 0 bases and at J to 0 bases, leaving 4 bases not matched to a gene. This CDR3 comprises 16 residues. This sample's TCRbeta library carried unique molecular identifier barcodes. MiXCR was run by TCRdb on the PCR reads, yielding one entry per CDR3 protein. The table has around 100,000 distinct CDR3 sequences, approximately 5.4% seen once. This TCR derives from a female patient aged 2 to 10 who had a stem cell transplant for Fanconi anemia, so the T cells may come from the graft donor. The source material was PBMCs, mostly from graft donor cells, sampled 60 days after TCRalphabeta/CD19-depleted stem cell transplant. The chain links TRBV5-1 to TRBJ2-7; 9 nucleotides line up with TRBD2. CDR3 residues: CASSLVRGGSSYEQYF. The CDR3 DNA is TGCGCCAGCAGCTTGGTGCGGGGGGGGAGCTCCTACGAGCAGTACTTC.